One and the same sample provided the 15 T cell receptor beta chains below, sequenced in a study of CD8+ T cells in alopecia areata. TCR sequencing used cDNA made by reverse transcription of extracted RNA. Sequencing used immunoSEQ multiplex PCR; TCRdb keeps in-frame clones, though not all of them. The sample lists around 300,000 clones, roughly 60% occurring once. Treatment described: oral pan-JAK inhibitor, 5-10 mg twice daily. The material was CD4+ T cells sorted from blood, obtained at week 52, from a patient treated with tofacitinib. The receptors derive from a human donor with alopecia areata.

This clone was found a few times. The DNA for the CDR3 is TGTGCCAGCAGCTTAGGACAGTCGAACACTGAAGCTTTCTTT. It translates to CASSLGQSNTEAFF. The genes are TRBV7-3 and TRBJ1-1; D is possibly TRBD1 (6 bases). V was trimmed by 2 bases and J by 1 base, leaving 8 bases between them. The CDR3 loop spans 14 amino acids. The germline CDR1 and CDR2 sequences are SGHTA and FQGTGA.

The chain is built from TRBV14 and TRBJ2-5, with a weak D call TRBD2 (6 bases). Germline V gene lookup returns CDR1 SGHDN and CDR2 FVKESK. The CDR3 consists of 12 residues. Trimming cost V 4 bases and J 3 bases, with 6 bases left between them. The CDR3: CASSRGEETQYF. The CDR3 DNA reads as TGTGCCAGCAGCCGCGGGGAAGAGACCCAGTACTTC.

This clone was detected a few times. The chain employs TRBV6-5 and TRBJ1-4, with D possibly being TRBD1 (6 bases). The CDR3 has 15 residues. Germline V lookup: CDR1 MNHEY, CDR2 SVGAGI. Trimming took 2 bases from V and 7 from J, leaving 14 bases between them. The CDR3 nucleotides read TGTGCCAGCAGTTACAGCACAGGGTTGGGTGAAAAACTGTTTTTT. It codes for CASSYSTGLGEKLFF.

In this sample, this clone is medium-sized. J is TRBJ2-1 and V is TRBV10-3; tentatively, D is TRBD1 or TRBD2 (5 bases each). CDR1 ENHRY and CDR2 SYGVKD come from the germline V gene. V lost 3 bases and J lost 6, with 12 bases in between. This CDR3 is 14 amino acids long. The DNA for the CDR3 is TGTGCCATCAGTGACGAGAAGGGGAGCAATGAGCAGTTCTTC. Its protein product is CAISDEKGSNEQFF.

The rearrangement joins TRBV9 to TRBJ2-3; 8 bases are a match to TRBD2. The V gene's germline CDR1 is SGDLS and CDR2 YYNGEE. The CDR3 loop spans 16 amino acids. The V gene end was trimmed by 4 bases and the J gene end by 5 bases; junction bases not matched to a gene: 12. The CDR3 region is CASSLSGGGTEDTQYF. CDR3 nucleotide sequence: TGTGCCAGCAGCTTAAGCGGGGGTGGTACCGAAGATACGCAGTATTTT.

The CDR3 protein is CAWRSRQGYETQYF. CDR3 sequence (DNA): TGTGCCTGGAGATCACGACAGGGTTATGAGACCCAGTACTTC. The chain carries TRBV30 and TRBJ2-5, with 7 bases identical to TRBD1. Germline CDR1 is GTSNPN and CDR2 is SVGIG (reference sequence). The junction had 9 bases not matched to a gene; V was cut back by 3 bases and J by 5 bases. This CDR3 is 14 amino acids long.

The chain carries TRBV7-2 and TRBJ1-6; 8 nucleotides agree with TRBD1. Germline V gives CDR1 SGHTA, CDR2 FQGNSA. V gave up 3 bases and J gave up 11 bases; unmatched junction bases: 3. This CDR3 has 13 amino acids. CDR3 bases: TGTGCCAGCAGCTTCCCACAGGGGGCACCCCTCCACTTT. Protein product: CASSFPQGAPLHF.

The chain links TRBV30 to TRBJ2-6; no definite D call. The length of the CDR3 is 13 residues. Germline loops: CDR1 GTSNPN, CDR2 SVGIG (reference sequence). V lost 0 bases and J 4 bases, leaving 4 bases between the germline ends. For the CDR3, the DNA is TGTGCCTGGAGTGTTGCGGGGGCCAACGTCCTGACTTTC. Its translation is CAWSVAGANVLTF.

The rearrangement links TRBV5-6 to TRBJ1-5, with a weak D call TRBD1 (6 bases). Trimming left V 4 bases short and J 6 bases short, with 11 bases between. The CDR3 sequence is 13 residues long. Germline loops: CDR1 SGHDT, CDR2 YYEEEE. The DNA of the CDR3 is TGTGCCAGCAGCACACAGGGTATTCAGCCCCAGCATTTT. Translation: CASSTQGIQPQHF. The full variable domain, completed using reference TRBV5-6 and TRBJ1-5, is DAGVTQSPTHLIKTRGQQVTLRCSPKSGHDTVSWYQQALGQGPQFIFQYYEEEERQRGNFPDRFSGHQFPNYSSELNVNALLLGDSALYLCASSTQGIQPQHFGDGTRLSIL.

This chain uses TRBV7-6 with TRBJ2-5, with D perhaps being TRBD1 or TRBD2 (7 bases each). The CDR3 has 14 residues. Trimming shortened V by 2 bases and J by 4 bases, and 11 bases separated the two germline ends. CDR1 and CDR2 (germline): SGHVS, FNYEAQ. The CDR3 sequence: CASSLSGGVETQYF. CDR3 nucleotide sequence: TGTGCCAGCAGCTTATCAGGGGGGGTAGAGACCCAGTACTTC.

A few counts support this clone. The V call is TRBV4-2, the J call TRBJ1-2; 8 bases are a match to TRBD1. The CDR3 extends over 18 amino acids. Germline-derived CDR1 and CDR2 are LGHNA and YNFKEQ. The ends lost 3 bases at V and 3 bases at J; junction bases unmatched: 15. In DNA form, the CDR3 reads TGTGCCAGCAGCCACCCCCCTGGACAGGGCAGGGATCACTATGGCTACACCTTC. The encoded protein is CASSHPPGQGRDHYGYTF.

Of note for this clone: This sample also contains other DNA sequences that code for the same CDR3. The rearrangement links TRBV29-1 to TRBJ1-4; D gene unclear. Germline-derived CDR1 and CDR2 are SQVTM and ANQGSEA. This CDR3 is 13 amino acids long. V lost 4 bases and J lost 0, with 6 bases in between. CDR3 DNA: TGCAGCGTTGGGGTGGCAACTAATGAAAAACTGTTTTTT. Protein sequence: CSVGVATNEKLFF.

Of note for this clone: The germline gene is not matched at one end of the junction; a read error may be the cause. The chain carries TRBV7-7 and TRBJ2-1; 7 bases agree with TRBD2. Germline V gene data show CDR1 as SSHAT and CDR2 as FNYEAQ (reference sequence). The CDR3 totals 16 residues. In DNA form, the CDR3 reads TGTGCTAGCAGCTCAGGGAGGGCGCCTTCCTACAATGAGCAGTTCTTC. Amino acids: CASSSGRAPSYNEQFF.

CDR3 sequence reads: CASRRQTENEQFF. Here the CDR3 DNA reads TGTGCAAGTCGTCGTCAGACCGAGAATGAGCAGTTCTTC. The chain is built from TRBV12-2 and TRBJ2-1. TRBV12-2 is a pseudogene segment. This CDR3 has 13 residues.

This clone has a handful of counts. The CDR3 nucleotides are TGTGCCAGCAGTTCACGGACAGGACAAGAGACCCAGTACTTC. Its translation: CASSSRTGQETQYF. The V gene is TRBV6-6, the J gene TRBJ2-5, with 7 bases lining up with TRBD1. CDR1 and CDR2 from the germline V gene are MNHNY and SVGAGI (reference sequence). The CDR3 runs to 14 residues. The J segment lost 2 bases and the V segment lost 4 bases, leaving 4 bases of the junction unmatched.